This T cell receptor beta chain came from a study of radiation and T cells in renal cell carcinoma. The study's findings and limits: Baseline intratumoral clonotype presence is unknown without pretreatment biopsies. Top tumor clonotypes rose in blood 2 weeks post-radiation, then contracted.

Time point in this sample: blood 4 weeks post-SBRT, at nephrectomy. The treatment is: 15 Gy SBRT to primary tumor, nephrectomy 4 weeks later. Nephrectomy followed 15 Gy stereotactic body radiation by 4 weeks. The V end lost 0 bases, the J end lost 8 bases, and 7 bases lay between the germline ends. The CDR3 extends over 13 amino acids. Per the germline V gene, CDR1 is SGHDN and CDR2 is FVKESK. Concerning this clone itself: The target antigen is unknown.

Generated by immunoSEQ multiplex PCR, the TCRdb table keeps only in-frame clones and is missing some. Of fewer than 200,000 clones in the sample, approximately 90% were seen once. The sequence derives from a woman aged 50 to 65 with renal cell carcinoma. The specimen comprised blood, sampled from a patient whose treatment included radiotherapy and nephrectomy. V usage is TRBV14 and J usage is TRBJ1-4, with D possibly matching TRBD1 (5 bases). CDR3 in amino acids: CASSQDWGEKLFF. The CDR3 bases are TGTGCCAGCAGCCAAGACTGGGGCGAAAAACTGTTTTTT.